This T cell receptor (beta chain) was identified in a study of Ad26.COV2.S vaccination and SARS-CoV-2 variants. At the level of the study: Doses of Ad26.COV2.S were injected into muscle once or twice, 56 days apart.

Study results and limitations: Possible underestimation of total T cell responses by the TCR breadth and depth analyses was noted. Vaccinees and placebo recipients showed similar non-spike TCR breadth. Reports say spike-specific CD8+ and CD4+ T cell responses covered substantial breadth after vaccination.

A remark on this clone: The antigen is unknown.

Treatment noted: 19 received Ad26.COV2.S at low or high dose, single or two shots; five or six received placebo; per-sample allocation not given. Day 63 following the first vaccine or placebo injection was when the samples were taken. Germline V gives CDR1 LGHNA, CDR2 YSLEER. This CDR3 has 16 residues. With 2 bases removed from V and 0 bases from J, the gap between germline ends came to 11 bases. Profiling relied on immunoSEQ multiplex PCR, and the TCRdb table lists in-frame clones only, not all of them. Of 350,000 to 400,000 clones listed, more than 85% were seen once; the top ten hold 3.5%. This sequence originates from a person aged 18-65 years who received the Ad26.COV2.S COVID-19 vaccine or a placebo. J is TRBJ1-5 and V is TRBV4-3; D is unresolved. This specimen was peripheral blood, taken in a trial of Ad26.COV2.S vaccine versus placebo. This chain's CDR3 is CASSQSREHSNQPQHF. CDR3 bases: TGCGCCAGCAGCCAATCCCGGGAACATAGCAATCAGCCCCAGCATTTT.